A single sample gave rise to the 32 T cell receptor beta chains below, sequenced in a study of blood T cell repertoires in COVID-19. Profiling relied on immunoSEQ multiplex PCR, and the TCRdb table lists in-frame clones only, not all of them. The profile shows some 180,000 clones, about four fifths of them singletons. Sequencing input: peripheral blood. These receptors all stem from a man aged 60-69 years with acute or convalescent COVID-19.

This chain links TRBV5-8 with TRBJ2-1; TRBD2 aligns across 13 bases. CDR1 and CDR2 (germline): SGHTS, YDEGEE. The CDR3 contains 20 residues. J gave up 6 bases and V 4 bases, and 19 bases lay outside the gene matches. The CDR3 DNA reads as TGTGCCAGCAGCCTACACGGACTAGCGGGAGTGATACCACTCGGCAATGAGCAGTTCTTC. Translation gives CASSLHGLAGVIPLGNEQFF.

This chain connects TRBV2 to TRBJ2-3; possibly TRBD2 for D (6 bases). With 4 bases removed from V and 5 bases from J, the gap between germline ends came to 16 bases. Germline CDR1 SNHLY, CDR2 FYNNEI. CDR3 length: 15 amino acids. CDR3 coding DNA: TGTGCCAGCAGTGTGTACGGGTTGGGGGGAGATACGCAGTATTTT. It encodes CASSVYGLGGDTQYF.

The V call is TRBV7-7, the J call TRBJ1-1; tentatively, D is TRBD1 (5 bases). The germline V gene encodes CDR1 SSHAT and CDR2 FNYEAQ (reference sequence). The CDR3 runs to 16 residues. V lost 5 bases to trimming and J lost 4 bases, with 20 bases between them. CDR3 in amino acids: CASSPDRFGPTTEAFF. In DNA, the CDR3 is TGTGCCAGCAGCCCAGACAGATTCGGCCCAACCACTGAAGCTTTCTTT.

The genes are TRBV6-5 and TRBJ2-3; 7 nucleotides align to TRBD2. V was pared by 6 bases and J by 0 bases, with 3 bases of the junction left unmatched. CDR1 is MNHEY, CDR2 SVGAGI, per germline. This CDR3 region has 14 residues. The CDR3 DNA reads TGTGCCAGCAGCGAGCGGGGTAGCACAGATACGCAGTATTTT. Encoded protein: CASSERGSTDTQYF.

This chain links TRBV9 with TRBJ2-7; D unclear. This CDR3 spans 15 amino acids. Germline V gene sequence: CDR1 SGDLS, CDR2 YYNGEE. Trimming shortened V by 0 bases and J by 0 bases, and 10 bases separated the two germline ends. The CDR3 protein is CASSVGAYSSYEQYF. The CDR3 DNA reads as TGTGCCAGCAGCGTAGGAGCGTATAGCTCCTACGAGCAGTACTTC.

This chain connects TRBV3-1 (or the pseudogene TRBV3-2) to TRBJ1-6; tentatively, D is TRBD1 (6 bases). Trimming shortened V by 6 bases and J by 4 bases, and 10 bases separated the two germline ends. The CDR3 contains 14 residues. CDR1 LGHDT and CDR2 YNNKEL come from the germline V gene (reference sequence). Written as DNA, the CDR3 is TGTGCCAGCAGAACAGGACAGTATAATTCACCCCTCCACTTT. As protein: CASRTGQYNSPLHF.

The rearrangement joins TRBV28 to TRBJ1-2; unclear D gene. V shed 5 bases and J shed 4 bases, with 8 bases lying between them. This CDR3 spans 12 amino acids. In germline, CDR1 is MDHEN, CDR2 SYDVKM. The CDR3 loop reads CASSVGIYGYTF. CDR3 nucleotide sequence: TGTGCCAGCAGTGTCGGGATCTATGGCTACACCTTC.

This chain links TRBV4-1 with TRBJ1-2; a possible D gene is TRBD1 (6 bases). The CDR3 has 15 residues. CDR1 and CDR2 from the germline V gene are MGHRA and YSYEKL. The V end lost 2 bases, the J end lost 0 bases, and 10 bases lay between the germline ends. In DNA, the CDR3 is TGCGCCAGCAGCCAAAACAGGGTGACTAACTATGGCTACACCTTC. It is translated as CASSQNRVTNYGYTF.

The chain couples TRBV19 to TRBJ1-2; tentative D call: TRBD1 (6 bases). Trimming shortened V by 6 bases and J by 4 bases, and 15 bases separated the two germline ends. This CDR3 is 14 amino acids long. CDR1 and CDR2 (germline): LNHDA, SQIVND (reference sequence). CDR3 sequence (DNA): TGTGCCAGTAGCACAAGGGGGGGGGCCTATGGCTACACCTTC. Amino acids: CASSTRGGAYGYTF.

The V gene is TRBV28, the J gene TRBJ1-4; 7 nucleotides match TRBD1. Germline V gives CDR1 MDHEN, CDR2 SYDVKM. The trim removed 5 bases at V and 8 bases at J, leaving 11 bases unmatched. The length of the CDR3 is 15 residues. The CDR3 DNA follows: TGTGCCAGCAGTCCCAACAGGGGCAGGGCGGAAAAACTGTTTTTT. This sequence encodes CASSPNRGRAEKLFF.

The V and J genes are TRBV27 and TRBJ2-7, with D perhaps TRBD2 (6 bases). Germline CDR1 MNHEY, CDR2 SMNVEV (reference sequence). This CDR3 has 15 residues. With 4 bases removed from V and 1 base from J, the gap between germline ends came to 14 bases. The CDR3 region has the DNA TGTGCCAGCAGTTCACCCGGGACTTCTTCCTACGAGCAGTACTTC. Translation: CASSSPGTSSYEQYF.

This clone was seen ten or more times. CDR3 sequence reads: CASSGTDPPGQYF. The CDR3 bases are TGTGCCAGTAGCGGGACAGATCCTCCTGGGCAGTACTTC. The chain couples TRBV19 to TRBJ2-7; 7 nucleotides line up with TRBD1. The CDR3 is 13 amino acids. Unmatched junction bases numbered 11, after V lost 6 bases and J lost 9 bases. Germline CDR1 and CDR2: LNHDA and SQIVND (reference sequence).

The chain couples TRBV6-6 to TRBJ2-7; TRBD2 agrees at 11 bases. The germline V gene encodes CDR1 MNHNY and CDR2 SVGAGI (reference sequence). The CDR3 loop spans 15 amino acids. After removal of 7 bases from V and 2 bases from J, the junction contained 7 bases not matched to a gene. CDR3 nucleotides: TGTGCCAGCAAAACCTTAGCGGGGGGGCCCTACGAGCAGTACTTC. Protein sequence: CASKTLAGGPYEQYF.

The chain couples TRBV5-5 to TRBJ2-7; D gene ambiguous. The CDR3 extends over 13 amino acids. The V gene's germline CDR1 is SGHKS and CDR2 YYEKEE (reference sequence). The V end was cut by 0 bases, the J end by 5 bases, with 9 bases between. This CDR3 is CASSLAVVNEQYF. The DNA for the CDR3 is TGTGCCAGCAGCTTGGCCGTAGTGAACGAGCAGTACTTC.

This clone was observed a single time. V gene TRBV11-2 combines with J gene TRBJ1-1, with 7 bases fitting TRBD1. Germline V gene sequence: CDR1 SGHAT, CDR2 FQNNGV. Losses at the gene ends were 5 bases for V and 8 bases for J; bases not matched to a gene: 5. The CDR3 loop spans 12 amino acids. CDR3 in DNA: TGTGCCAGCAGCGTTGACAGGGTAGAAGCTTTCTTT. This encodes CASSVDRVEAFF.

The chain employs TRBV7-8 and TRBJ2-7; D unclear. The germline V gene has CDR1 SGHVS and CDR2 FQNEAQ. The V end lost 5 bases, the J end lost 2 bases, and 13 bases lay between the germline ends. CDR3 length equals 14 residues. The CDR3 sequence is CASSRPGLPYEQYF. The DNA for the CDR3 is TGTGCCAGCAGCCGTCCAGGCCTCCCCTACGAGCAGTACTTC. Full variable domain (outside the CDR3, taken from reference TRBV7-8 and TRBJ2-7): GAGVSQSPRYKVAKRGQDVALRCDPISGHVSLFWYQQALGQGPEFLTYFQNEAQLDKSGLPSDRFFAERPEGSVSTLKIQRTQQEDSAVYLCASSRPGLPYEQYFGPGTRLTVT.

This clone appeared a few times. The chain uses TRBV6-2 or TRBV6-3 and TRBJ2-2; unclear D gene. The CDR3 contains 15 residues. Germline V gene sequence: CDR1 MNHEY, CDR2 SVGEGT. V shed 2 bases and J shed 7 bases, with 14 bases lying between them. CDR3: CASSYPPVSYGELFF. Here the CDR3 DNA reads TGTGCCAGCAGTTACCCCCCCGTCAGTTACGGGGAGCTGTTTTTT.

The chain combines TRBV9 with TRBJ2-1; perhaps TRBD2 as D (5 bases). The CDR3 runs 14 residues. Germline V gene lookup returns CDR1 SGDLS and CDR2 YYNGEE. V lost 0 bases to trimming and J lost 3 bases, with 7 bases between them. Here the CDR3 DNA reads TGTGCCAGCAGCGTAGACGGGAACTACAATGAGCAGTTCTTC. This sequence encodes CASSVDGNYNEQFF.

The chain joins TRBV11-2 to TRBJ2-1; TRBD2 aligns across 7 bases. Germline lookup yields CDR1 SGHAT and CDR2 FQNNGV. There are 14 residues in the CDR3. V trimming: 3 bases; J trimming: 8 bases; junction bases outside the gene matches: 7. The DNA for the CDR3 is TGTGCCAGCAGCTTGCAGACTAGCTTGGATGAGCAGTTCTTC. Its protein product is CASSLQTSLDEQFF.

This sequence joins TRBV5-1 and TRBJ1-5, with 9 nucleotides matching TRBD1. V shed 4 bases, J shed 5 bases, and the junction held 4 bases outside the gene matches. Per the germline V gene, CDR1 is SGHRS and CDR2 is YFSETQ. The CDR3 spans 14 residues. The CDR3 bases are TGCGCCAGCAGCGAGGGACAGGGTGATCAGCCCCAGCATTTT. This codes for CASSEGQGDQPQHF.

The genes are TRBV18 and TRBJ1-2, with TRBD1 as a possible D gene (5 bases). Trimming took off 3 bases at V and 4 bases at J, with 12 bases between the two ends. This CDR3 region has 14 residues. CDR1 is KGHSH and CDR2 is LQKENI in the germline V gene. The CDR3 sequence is CASSPPDRIYGYTF. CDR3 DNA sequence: TGTGCCAGCTCACCTCCCGACAGAATCTATGGCTACACCTTC.

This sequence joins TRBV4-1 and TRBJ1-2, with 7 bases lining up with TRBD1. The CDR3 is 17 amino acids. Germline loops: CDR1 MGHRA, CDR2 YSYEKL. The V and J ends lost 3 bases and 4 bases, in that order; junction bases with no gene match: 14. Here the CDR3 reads CASSQGDSDLLSYGYTF. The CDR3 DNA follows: TGCGCCAGCAGCCAGGGGGACAGTGACCTCCTTAGCTATGGCTACACCTTC.

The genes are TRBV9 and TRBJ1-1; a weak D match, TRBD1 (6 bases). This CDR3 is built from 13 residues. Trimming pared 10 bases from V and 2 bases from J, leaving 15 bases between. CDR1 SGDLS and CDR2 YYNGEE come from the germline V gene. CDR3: CAGLDRINTEAFF. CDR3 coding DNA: TGTGCCGGCCTCGACAGGATAAACACTGAAGCTTTCTTT.

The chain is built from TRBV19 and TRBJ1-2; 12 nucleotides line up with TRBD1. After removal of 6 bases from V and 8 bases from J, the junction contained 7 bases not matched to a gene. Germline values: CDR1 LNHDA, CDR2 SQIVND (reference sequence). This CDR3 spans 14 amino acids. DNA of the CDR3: TGTGCCAGTAGCCAGGGACAGGGGGCTTGGGGCTACACCTTC. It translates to CASSQGQGAWGYTF. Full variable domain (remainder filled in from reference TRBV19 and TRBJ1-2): DGGITQSPKYLFRKEGQNVTLSCEQNLNHDAMYWYRQDPGQGLRLIYYSQIVNDFQKGDIAEGYSVSREKKESFPLTVTSAQKNPTAFYLCASSQGQGAWGYTFGSGTRLTVV.

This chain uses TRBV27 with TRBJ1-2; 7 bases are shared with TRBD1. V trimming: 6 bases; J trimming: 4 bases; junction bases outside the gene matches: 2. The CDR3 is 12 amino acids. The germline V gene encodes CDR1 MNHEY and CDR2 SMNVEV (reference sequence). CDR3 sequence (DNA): TGTGCCAGCAGGGACAGGAGCTATGGCTACACCTTC. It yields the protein CASRDRSYGYTF.

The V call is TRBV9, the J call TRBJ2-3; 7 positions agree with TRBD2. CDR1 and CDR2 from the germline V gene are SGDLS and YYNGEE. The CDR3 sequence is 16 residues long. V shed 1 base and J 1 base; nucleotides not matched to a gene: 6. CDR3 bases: TGTGCCAGCAGCGTATCTGGGAGGGATGGCACAGATACGCAGTATTTT. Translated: CASSVSGRDGTDTQYF.

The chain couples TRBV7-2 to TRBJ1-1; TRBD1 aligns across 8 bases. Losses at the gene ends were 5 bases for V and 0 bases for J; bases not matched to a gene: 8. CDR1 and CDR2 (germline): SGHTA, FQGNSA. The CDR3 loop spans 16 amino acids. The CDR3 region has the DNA TGTGCCAGCAGCGCTGGACCAGGGGGCCTGAACACTGAAGCTTTCTTT. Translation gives CASSAGPGGLNTEAFF.

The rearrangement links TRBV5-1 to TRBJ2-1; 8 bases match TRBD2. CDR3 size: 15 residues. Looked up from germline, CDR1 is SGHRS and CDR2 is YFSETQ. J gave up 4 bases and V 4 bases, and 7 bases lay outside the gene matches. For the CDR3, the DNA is TGCGCCAGCAGCGAAGGCGGGGGGAAATACAATGAGCAGTTCTTC. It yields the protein CASSEGGGKYNEQFF.

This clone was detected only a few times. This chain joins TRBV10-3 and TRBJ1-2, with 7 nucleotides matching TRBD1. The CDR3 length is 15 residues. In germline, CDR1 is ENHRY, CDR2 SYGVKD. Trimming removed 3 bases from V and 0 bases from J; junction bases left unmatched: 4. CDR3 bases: TGTGCCATCAGTGAACCTCAGGGGGCTAACTATGGCTACACCTTC. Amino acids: CAISEPQGANYGYTF.

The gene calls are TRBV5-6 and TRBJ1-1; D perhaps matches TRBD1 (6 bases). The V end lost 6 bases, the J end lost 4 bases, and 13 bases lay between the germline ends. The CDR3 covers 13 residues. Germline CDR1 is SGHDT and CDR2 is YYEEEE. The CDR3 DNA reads TGTGCCAGCAACAGGGCCCCGGGCACTGAAGCTTTCTTT. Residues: CASNRAPGTEAFF.

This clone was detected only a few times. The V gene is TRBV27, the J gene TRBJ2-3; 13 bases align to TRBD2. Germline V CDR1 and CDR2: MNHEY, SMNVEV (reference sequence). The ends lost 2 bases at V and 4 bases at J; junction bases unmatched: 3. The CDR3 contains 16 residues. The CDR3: CASSLAGLAGPDTQYF. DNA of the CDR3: TGTGCCAGCAGTTTAGCGGGACTAGCGGGGCCAGATACGCAGTATTTT.

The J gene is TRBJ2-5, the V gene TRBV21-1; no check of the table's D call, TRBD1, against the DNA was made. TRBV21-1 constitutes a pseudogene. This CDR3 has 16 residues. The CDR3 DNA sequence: TGTGCCAGCAGCATCCCGGACAGGGAGTACCAAGAGACCCAGTACTTC. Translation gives CASSIPDREYQETQYF.